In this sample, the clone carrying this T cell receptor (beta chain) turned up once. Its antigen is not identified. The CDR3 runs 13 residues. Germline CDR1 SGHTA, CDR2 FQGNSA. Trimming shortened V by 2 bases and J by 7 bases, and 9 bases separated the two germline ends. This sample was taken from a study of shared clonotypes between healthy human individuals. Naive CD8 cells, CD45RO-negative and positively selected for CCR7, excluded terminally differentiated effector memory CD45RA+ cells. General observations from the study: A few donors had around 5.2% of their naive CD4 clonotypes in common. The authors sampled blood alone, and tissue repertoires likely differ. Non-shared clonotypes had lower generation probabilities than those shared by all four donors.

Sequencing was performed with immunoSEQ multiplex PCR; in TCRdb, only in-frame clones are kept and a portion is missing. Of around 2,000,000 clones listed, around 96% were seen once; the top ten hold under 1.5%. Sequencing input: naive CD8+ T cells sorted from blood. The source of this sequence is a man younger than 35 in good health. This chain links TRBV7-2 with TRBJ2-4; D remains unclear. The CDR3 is CASSLPPENIQYF. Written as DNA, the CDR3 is TGTGCCAGCAGCTTACCCCCAGAGAACATTCAGTACTTC.